Sequencing of this T cell receptor beta chain was carried out in a study of blood T cell repertoires in COVID-19. Clones were sequenced by immunoSEQ multiplex PCR, and TCRdb holds only the in-frame ones, with some missing. The table has more than 150,000 clones, about four fifths seen once. J lost 8 bases, V lost 5 bases, and 9 bases had no gene match. Looked up from germline, CDR1 is SGHKS and CDR2 is YYEKEE (reference sequence). This CDR3 comprises 14 residues. This chain uses TRBV5-5 with TRBJ1-1; 10 bases match TRBD1. The sequenced material came from peripheral blood. The sequence was collected from a middle-aged woman with acute or convalescent COVID-19. The CDR3, as DNA: TGTGCCAGCAGACAGCAGACAGGGGGCTACGAAGCTTTCTTT. Protein product: CASRQQTGGYEAFF.